The 14 T cell receptor beta chains below all came from one sample that was sequenced in a study of blood T cell repertoires in COVID-19 (dated by TCRdb to 2020 to 2021). Library construction relied on the immunoSEQ multiplex PCR assay. As stored in TCRdb, this immuneACCESS dataset retains in-frame rearrangements with V and J assigned. A fraction of the clones does not appear; measured against another copy, unresolved V genes explain less than half of the discrepancy, and the remainder lacks a known reason. This sample has more than 40,000 clones in its table, and approximately 87% of those were observed once. Clones ranked in the top ten supply approximately 15% of the sample. What was sequenced was peripheral blood. These receptors all stem from a human donor in a cohort sampled during active COVID-19.

The chain has TRBV5-5 and TRBJ1-2; tentative D call: TRBD1 (5 bases). Trimming cost V 1 base and J 2 bases, with 12 bases left between them. Per the germline V gene, CDR1 is SGHKS and CDR2 is YYEKEE (reference sequence). The CDR3 extends over 15 amino acids. Here the CDR3 reads CASSLKSWTNYGYTF. DNA for the CDR3: TGTGCCAGCAGCTTGAAGTCCTGGACAAACTATGGCTACACCTTC.

The chain combines TRBV19 with TRBJ1-2; 9 bases are a match to TRBD1. The V segment lost 2 bases and the J segment 2 bases; nucleotides outside the gene matches: 3. Germline CDR1 reads LNHDA; CDR2 reads SQIVND (reference sequence). CDR3 length: 15 amino acids. CDR3 coding DNA: TGTGCCAGTAGTATATGGGACAGGGCAAACTATGGCTACACCTTC. Encoded protein: CASSIWDRANYGYTF.

This rearrangement joins TRBV4-2 to TRBJ2-7, with 8 bases that match TRBD1. V dropped 0 bases and J dropped 3; count of bases not matched to a gene: 4. The CDR3 is made up of 15 amino acids. The germline V gene encodes CDR1 LGHNA and CDR2 YNFKEQ. The CDR3 DNA reads TGTGCCAGCAGCCAAGATGTAGGACAGGGCTACGAGCAGTACTTC. It translates to CASSQDVGQGYEQYF.

The DNA for the CDR3 is TGTGCCAGCAGCGGCAGGGTTAACTATGAGCAGTTCTTC. Amino acid sequence: CASSGRVNYEQFF. The chain couples TRBV5-5 to TRBJ2-1; tentative D call: TRBD1 (5 bases). V lost 4 bases and J 8 bases, leaving 13 bases between the germline ends. This CDR3 is built from 13 residues. CDR1 and CDR2 (germline): SGHKS, YYEKEE (reference sequence).

The chain joins TRBV5-5 to TRBJ2-7; perhaps TRBD1 as D (5 bases). Germline CDR1 SGHKS, CDR2 YYEKEE (reference sequence). V dropped 5 bases and J dropped 3 bases, with 18 bases sitting between them. The length of the CDR3 is 15 residues. The DNA for the CDR3 is TGTGCCAGCAGACCACCCGAAGGGGTAAACTACGAGCAGTACTTC. Amino acid sequence: CASRPPEGVNYEQYF.

This rearrangement joins TRBV5-6 to TRBJ2-5; TRBD2 matches at 10 bases. J lost 2 bases, V lost 3 bases, and 7 bases had no gene match. CDR1 is SGHDT, CDR2 YYEEEE, per germline. This CDR3 region has 16 residues. In nucleotides, the CDR3 is TGTGCCAGCAGCTCCACACCGGGACTAGCGCAAGAGACCCAGTACTTC. As protein: CASSSTPGLAQETQYF.

The chain uses TRBV5-1 and TRBJ1-4, with D maybe TRBD1 (5 bases). The germline V gene encodes CDR1 SGHRS and CDR2 YFSETQ. The CDR3 contains 14 residues. Trimming shortened V by 4 bases and J by 8 bases, and 15 bases separated the two germline ends. The CDR3 DNA is TGCGCCAGCAGCCCGGGACTAAGACACGAAAAACTGTTTTTT. It encodes CASSPGLRHEKLFF.

This chain links TRBV5-5 with TRBJ1-5; D is perhaps TRBD1 (6 bases). There are 14 residues in the CDR3. Trimming took 0 bases from V and 7 from J, leaving 11 bases between them. Germline assignment: CDR1 SGHKS and CDR2 YYEKEE (reference sequence). The CDR3 DNA reads TGTGCCAGCAGCTTGGGAGGGGGTGGCCAGCCCCAGCATTTT. Its translation is CASSLGGGGQPQHF.

This sequence joins TRBV7-9 and TRBJ2-3; possible D gene TRBD2, 5 bases. Germline V lookup: CDR1 SEHNR, CDR2 FQNEAQ (reference sequence). Trimming cost V 8 bases and J 4 bases, with 16 bases left between them. The CDR3 is 14 amino acids. The CDR3 is CASGRRELADTQYF. The CDR3 DNA follows: TGTGCCAGCGGCCGTCGGGAATTGGCAGATACGCAGTATTTT.

The chain carries TRBV2 and TRBJ1-2; TRBD1 aligns across 7 bases. Trimming took 4 bases from V and 4 from J; bases not matched to a gene: 12. CDR1 is SNHLY and CDR2 is FYNNEI in the germline V gene. The CDR3 spans 16 residues. This CDR3 reads CASSVMVTGVGYGYTF. As DNA, the CDR3 is TGTGCCAGCAGTGTCATGGTTACAGGGGTGGGCTATGGCTACACCTTC.

The chain recombines TRBV27 with TRBJ2-5; D might be TRBD2 (6 bases). The CDR3 sequence is 17 residues long. CDR1 MNHEY and CDR2 SMNVEV come from the germline V gene (reference sequence). Trimming left V 3 bases short and J 1 base short, with 18 bases between. CDR3 protein: CASSFRWGGDAQETQYF. CDR3 nucleotide sequence: TGTGCCAGCAGTTTCCGGTGGGGCGGGGATGCCCAAGAGACCCAGTACTTC.

This rearrangement joins TRBV6-2 or TRBV6-3 to TRBJ2-7; 10 positions match TRBD1. The germline gives CDR1 MNHEY, CDR2 SVGEGT. The CDR3 runs to 15 residues. V dropped 5 bases and J dropped 5; count of bases not matched to a gene: 9. The CDR3 sequence: CASSGLGQGDDEQYF. Here the CDR3 DNA reads TGTGCCAGCAGTGGACTCGGACAGGGGGACGACGAGCAGTACTTC.

The chain couples TRBV13 to TRBJ2-3; D possibly corresponds to TRBD2 (6 bases). V lost 5 bases to trimming and J lost 0 bases, with 12 bases between them. Per germline, CDR1 PRHDT and CDR2 FYEKMQ (reference sequence). This CDR3 comprises 15 residues. The CDR3 coding sequence is TGTGCCAGCAGCAGCACGGGACTTAGCACAGATACGCAGTATTTT. Amino acids: CASSSTGLSTDTQYF.

This sequence joins TRBV6-5 and TRBJ1-4; no definite D call. Germline values: CDR1 MNHEY, CDR2 SVGAGI. Trimming took 10 bases from V and 8 from J, leaving 14 bases between them. CDR3 size: 12 residues. Written as DNA, the CDR3 is TGTGCCAACTCGATCAAACCGGAAAAACTGTTTTTT. Translation gives CANSIKPEKLFF.